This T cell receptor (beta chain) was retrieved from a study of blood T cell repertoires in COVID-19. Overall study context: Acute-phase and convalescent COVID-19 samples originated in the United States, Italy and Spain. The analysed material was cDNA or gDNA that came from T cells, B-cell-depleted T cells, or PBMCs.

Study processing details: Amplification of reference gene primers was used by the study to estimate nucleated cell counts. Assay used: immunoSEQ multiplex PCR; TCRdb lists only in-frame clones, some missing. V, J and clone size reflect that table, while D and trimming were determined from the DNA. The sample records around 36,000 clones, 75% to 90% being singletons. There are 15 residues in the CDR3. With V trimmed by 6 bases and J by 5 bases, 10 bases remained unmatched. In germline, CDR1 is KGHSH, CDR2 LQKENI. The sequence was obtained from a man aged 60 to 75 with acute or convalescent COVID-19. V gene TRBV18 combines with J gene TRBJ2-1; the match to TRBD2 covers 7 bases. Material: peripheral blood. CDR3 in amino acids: CASSRNSGNHNEQFF. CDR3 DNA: TGTGCCAGCTCCCGAAACAGCGGGAACCACAATGAGCAGTTCTTC.